This T cell receptor beta chain is from a study of CD8+CD57+ T cells in acquired aplastic anemia. Background on the study: The study obtained an average of about 3.1 ug of DNA from sorted CD4+ and CD8+ cells.

An expansion of CD8+CD57+ cells by flow cytometry had been shown in patients chosen for sequencing. Germline CDR1 reads WSHSY; CDR2 reads SAAADI. The CDR3 is 13 residues long. Unmatched junction bases numbered 6, after V lost 10 bases and J lost 6 bases. The template for TCR beta VDJ and CDR3 sequence profiling was genomic DNA. Each CDR3 protein gets one entry after TCRdb re-called the reads with MiXCR. The sample has around 200,000 distinct CDR3 sequences; about half are singletons. The TCR sequence derives from a human donor with aplastic anemia. The J gene is TRBJ2-5, the V gene TRBV10-2; 12 positions agree with TRBD2. The sample was sorted CD4+, CD8+, or CD8+CD57+ T cells (not recorded which) from PBMCs. For the CDR3, the DNA is TGCGCCACTTGGACTAGCGGGGCGCAGACCCAGTACTTC. This codes for CATWTSGAQTQYF.